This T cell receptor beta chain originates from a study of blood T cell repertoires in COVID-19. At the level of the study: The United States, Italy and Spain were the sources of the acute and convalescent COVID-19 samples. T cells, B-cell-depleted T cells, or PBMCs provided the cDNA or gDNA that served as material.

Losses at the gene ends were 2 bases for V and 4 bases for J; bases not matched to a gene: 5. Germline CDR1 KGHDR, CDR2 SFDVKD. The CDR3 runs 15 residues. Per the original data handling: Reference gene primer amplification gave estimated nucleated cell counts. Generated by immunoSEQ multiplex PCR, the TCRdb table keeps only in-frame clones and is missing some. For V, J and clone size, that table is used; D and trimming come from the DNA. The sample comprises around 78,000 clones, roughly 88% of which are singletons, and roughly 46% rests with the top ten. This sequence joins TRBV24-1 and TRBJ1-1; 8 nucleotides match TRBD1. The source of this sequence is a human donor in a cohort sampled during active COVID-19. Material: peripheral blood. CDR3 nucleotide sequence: TGTGCCACCAGTGATTCAACTACAGGGGGCACTGAAGCTTTCTTT. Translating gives CATSDSTTGGTEAFF.